A selection of T cell receptor beta chains follows, all from one sample in a study of patients and donors after allogeneic stem cell transplantation. From the RT-PCR reads, TCRdb called clonotypes with MiXCR, one entry per CDR3 protein. This table holds around 150,000 distinct CDR3 sequences, approximately 30% found once. The sequenced sample was blood, either unsorted or a sorted T cell fraction (not recorded which). These receptors came from a human donor who was either an allogeneic HSCT recipient or a stem cell or donor lymphocyte infusion donor (not recorded which). It is not recorded whose cells these are; they may come from a transplant donor. The CDR3 runs from the conserved cysteine through the conserved F or W. Each record gives: J gene, V gene, CDR3 protein.

TRBJ1-1 | TRBV15 | CATSREGGTGASEAFF
TRBJ2-1 | TRBV15 | CATSREWGVKDNEQFF
TRBJ2-1 | TRBV10-3 | CAISVTVYNEQFF
TRBJ1-2 | TRBV5-6 | CASSFLQPYGYTF
TRBJ2-7 | TRBV29-1 | CSVEALAGAVQYF
TRBJ1-4 | TRBV7-9 | CASSSVTNEKLFF
TRBJ1-5 | TRBV5-1 | CASSLTGHQPQHF
TRBJ2-1 | TRBV5-1 | CASRATHNEQFF
TRBJ2-7 | TRBV6-5 | CASSYSSGSEQYF
TRBJ2-7 | TRBV15 | CATSRETAFSYEQYF
TRBJ2-5 | TRBV24-1 | CATSDPRTSGKTQYF
TRBJ1-1 | TRBV20-1 | CSAPGHQNTEAFF
TRBJ2-5 | TRBV2 | CATRTGQETQYF